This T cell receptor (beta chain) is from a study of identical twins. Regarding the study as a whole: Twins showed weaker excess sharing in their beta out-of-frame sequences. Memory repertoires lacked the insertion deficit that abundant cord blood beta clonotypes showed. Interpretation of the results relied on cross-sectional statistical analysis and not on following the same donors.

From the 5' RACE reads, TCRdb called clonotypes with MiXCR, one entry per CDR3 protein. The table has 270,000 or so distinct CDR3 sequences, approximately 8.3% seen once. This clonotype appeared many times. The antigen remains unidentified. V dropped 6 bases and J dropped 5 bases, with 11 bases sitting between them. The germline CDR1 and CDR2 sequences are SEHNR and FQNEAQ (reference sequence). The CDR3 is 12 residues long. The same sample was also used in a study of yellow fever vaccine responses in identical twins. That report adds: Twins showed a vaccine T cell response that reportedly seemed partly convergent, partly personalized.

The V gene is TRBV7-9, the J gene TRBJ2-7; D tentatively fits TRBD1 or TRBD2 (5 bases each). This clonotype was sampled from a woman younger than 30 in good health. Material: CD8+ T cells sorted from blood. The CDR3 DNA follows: TGTGCCAGCAGAGGGGACGGGGACGAGCAGTACTTC. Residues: CASRGDGDEQYF.